This T cell receptor (beta chain) was observed in a study of shared T cell receptors in the human thymus (dated by TCRdb to the early 2020s). For the study in its entirety: The study investigated the way shared, self-reactive T-cell receptor alpha chains are produced in the human thymus.

From the cysteine up to the phenylalanine, the CDR3 has a length of 14 residues. Just the 42-base CDR3 DNA is kept, in frame starting at base 1. The germline V gene specifies SNHLY as CDR1 and FYNNEI as CDR2. V has 4 bases trimmed and J has 2 bases trimmed; junction bases matching no gene number 0. On this clone: Its antigen is unknown. Per-base qualities were not stored, and no clone one base away is much larger. This sample also contains other DNA sequences that code for the same CDR3.

Libraries were constructed by the immunoSEQ multiplex PCR assay. TCRdb mirrors the immuneACCESS table, restricted to in-frame sequences. Some clones are absent from its copies; in checked studies, under half trace to an unresolved V gene, and the reason for the others is unknown. Here the sample has about 540,000 clones; 78% occur a single time. Roughly 0.013% of the sample goes to the ten largest clones. These records were also assigned to another study, of human thymus T cells. The other study reports the following: In Finland, the donors were immunologically healthy infants who were having open corrective cardiac surgery for congenital heart defects. Thymus tissue was obtained as surgical resects removed during corrective cardiac surgery. Biased V and J gene segment usage appeared to be present in both thymic and peripheral blood repertoires. Highly overlapping thymic TCR repertoires among unrelated individuals were reported in the related research. The study used under ten infant thymus samples plus four related peripheral blood samples to characterize TCR alpha and beta repertoires. Donor ages ranged from roughly 6 to 244 days, and the cohort comprised six male and a couple of female infants. Thymocytes were mechanically released from the tissue and were stored as pellets of about 10-30 million cells at -70 degrees C. A QIAsymphony instrument was used to extract genomic DNA from frozen cell pellets. Using the immunoSEQ multiplex PCR assay, the TCRB and TCRAD loci were amplified from a standardized quantity of quality-controlled genomic DNA. The amplicons spanned the V(D)J region and were long enough to cover the CDR3 and allow V and J genes to be identified. The amplicons were sequenced on an Illumina platform via the commercial immunoSEQ service. Corrections for primer bias and sequencing errors followed previously described methods, while TCRAD and TCRB definitions were based on the IMGT database. Repertoires were analysed with immunoSEQ Analyzer 3.0 and VDJTools, covering basic statistics, V/J segment usage, diversity estimates, rarefaction and pairwise overlap. Diversity was estimated using the Chao1, ChaoE, Efron-Thisted, Shannon and inverse Simpson indices, and was also estimated on datasets down-sampled to the size of the smallest sample. Repertoire overlap was determined by strict matching of CDR3 nucleotide sequence, V gene and J gene, and Jaccard-based multidimensional scaling clustering was applied. On average, thymus samples yielded about 810,000 unique TCRB clonotypes, whereas blood samples yielded roughly 80,000.

Rearrangement joined TRBV2 to TRBJ2-7; TRBD2 aligns with 12 central bases. This TCR came from a boy younger than two with a congenital heart defect. Donor details come from another sample of the same person, matched by shared clones. Sample: thymocytes. The CDR3 region reads CASSASGRAYEQYF. The DNA sequence is TGTGCCAGCAGTGCTAGCGGGAGGGCCTACGAGCAGTACTTC.